One T cell receptor (beta chain) is described in this entry. What antigen it recognizes has not been identified. No much larger clonotype is one base removed from it; base qualities were not supplied. The junction shows trimming of 1 base on V and 0 bases on J, plus 11 bases between the germline ends. In the germline V gene, CDR1 corresponds to SGHVS and CDR2 to FQNEAQ. Its CDR3 holds 16 amino acids, cysteine through phenylalanine. Just the 48-base CDR3 DNA is kept, in frame starting at base 1. TCRbeta CDR3 regions were amplified from genomic DNA by means of the immunoSEQ Assay, a bias-controlled multiplex PCR. The study's processing was this. Nucleated cell counts per sample were estimated from amplification of reference gene primers within the assay. To quantify the absolute abundance of each unique TCRbeta CDR3 rearrangement, sequence reads were collapsed and filtered. For each sample, productive Simpson clonality was calculated by taking the square root of Simpson's diversity index across productive rearrangements. What TCRdb holds here is the immuneACCESS table cut down to in-frame rearrangements. Part of the clones is not present; checked against another copy, under half of the missing clones reflect an unresolved V gene, and the others are unexplained. That table furnishes V, J and clone size, whereas the DNA furnished D and trimming. The sample table holds 95,000 to 150,000 clones, of which roughly 90% were seen once. The top ten clones comprise almost 4.5% of the sample.

Whole blood was collected in K2EDTA tubes by collaborating institutions according to the institutions' own protocols. Collaborator samples were shipped for TCRbeta analysis as frozen whole blood, isolated PBMCs, or DNA extracted from either sample type. The sample belongs to a study of blood T cell repertoires in COVID-19 (dated by TCRdb to the early 2020s). Regarding the research as a whole: Samples covering the acute and convalescent phases of COVID-19 were provided by collaborators in the United States, Italy and Spain. The material from the prospective study consisted of cDNA or gDNA derived from T cells, B-cell-depleted T cells, or PBMCs. Deeply sampled blood TCRbeta repertoires from subjects exposed to, actively infected with, or recovered from COVID-19 were included in the dataset. The repertoires were released in a freely available public database intended as a resource for research on the immune response to SARS-CoV-2. The samples were drawn from two sources: the first 160 participants of the ongoing ImmuneRACE study, and fewer than 1,500 subjects contributed by 6 global collaborators. Sample metadata almost always included a de-identified subject ID, COVID-19 status, age in years and sex. Where HLA class I and class II types were available, the types were taken from metadata supplied by the sample provider, not from assay-based typing. Results the study describes overall, beyond this receptor: How much clinical and demographic metadata was included differed by source and by participant, and the metadata was provided uncurated.

The V gene is TRBV7-8 and the J gene is TRBJ2-3; TRBD1 is possibly the D segment (6 matching bases). The clonotype comes from a man between 35 and 55 years old with acute or convalescent COVID-19. Sequenced input: peripheral blood. The DNA reads TGTGCCAGCAGCTTAGTCACCGGACAGAGCACAGATACGCAGTATTTT. Protein translation: CASSLVTGQSTDTQYF.